The entry below gives a single TCR beta chain sequence along with its context. No cognate antigen has been identified for it. No base-level quality is on record; no much larger clone is a single base apart. The data belong to a study of regulatory T cells in long-lasting Graves disease (dated by TCRdb to about 2021). Describing the broader study: Persistent Graves' disease was defined as persistently positive TSH receptor autoantibodies together with antithyroid drug treatment for over 5 years. Patients with persistent Graves' disease were compared with patients with newly diagnosed Graves' disease using TCR sequencing and RNA sequencing of peripheral blood. The study was registered as a clinical trial and conducted in China. A total of around 35 samples underwent TCR sequencing: about 13 from persistent and approximately 20 from newly diagnosed Graves' disease patients. On average, persistent Graves' disease patients in the clinical cohort had been on antithyroid drugs for approximately ten years. What the research found in general, with its limitations: Patients with persistent disease shared more public clonotypes (roughly 2,900) than newly diagnosed patients did (966). Preferential use of TRBV28, TRBJ1-2 and TRBJ2-5 was observed in persistent disease, whereas TRBV20-1 and TRBJ2-1 were favored in newly diagnosed disease. Because the primary lesion, thyroid tissue, could not be accessed, the study looked at peripheral blood alone. Compared with newly diagnosed patients, persistent Graves' disease patients had lower TCR Shannon entropy and fewer highly expanded clones, which suggests clonal expansion. The authors noted that the small sample size was a limitation that may lower accuracy. Sequencing and analysis were restricted to the TCR beta chain.

CDR1 and CDR2 (LGHDT, YNNKEL) derive from the germline V gene (reference sequence). V is shortened by 1 base, J by 9 bases, and the region joining them spans 13 bases. Taken from cysteine to phenylalanine, the CDR3 has 14 residues. Only CDR3 DNA is held: 42 bases, read in frame from base 1. Library preparation was by multiplex PCR. The data were produced on an Illumina HiSeq 4000. iRepertoire HTBI primers and Arm-PCR amplification of CDR3 regions were used to construct TCR beta libraries. Gel purification was performed on PCR products prior to sequencing. Under the source paper's analysis protocol: Across samples, roughly 60 TRBV and 15 or so TRBJ segments were identified and used for gene usage analysis of CDR3 amino acid clonotypes. COPE and FqMerger were used to merge the filtered high-quality paired reads into contigs. Contigs were aligned with BLAST to IMGT TRBV, TRBD and TRBJ reference genes, and CDR3 was defined per IMGT. Any clonotype with a frequency above 0.1% was classified as a highly expanded clone. Shannon entropy was used to measure repertoire diversity, and the Gini coefficient was used to measure V-J evenness. A clonotype found in more than one individual was treated as public. TCRdb applied fastp at Q25 and MiXCR to the public reads, then kept only in-frame beta chains. CDR3 protein sequences are deduplicated, and each keeps its most common genes and DNA. TCRdb assigned the V and J calls; the authors' analysis was not used. Recorded for this sample are some 370,000 distinct CDR3 sequences; 20% of them occurred a single time. About a fifth of the sample is taken by the ten largest.

The time point label corresponds to: persistent/refractory GD, antithyroid drugs over 5 years with positive TRAb. RNA was extracted from PBMCs in TRIzol for both TCR sequencing and RNA sequencing. The diagnosis of Graves' disease was made according to American Thyroid Association guidelines. Recruitment of patients was carried out at an endocrinology department in Xi'an, China. Each patient gave approximately 9.7 milliliters of peripheral blood, collected in an EDTA anticoagulant tube. PBMCs were isolated by Ficoll Paque Plus density gradient separation without further T cell sorting. An Agilent 2100 Bioanalyzer and agarose gel were used to assess RNA quality, and a NanoDrop 2000 was used to measure RNA concentration.

The sample consisted of peripheral blood mononuclear cells (PBMCs), taken when the disease was refractory, from a patient treated with antithyroid drugs. The V and J segments used are TRBV3-1 and TRBJ2-1; the D gene assignment is perhaps TRBD1 or TRBD2, with each matching 5 bases. The source of this sequence is a female donor with Graves disease. The CDR3 is CASSQGGARGEQFF. The sequenced DNA: TGTGCCAGCAGCCAAGGAGGAGCGAGGGGTGAGCAGTTCTTC.